The clone carrying this T cell receptor (beta chain) has only a few counts. The antigen is not known. Universal primer sites and UMIs were introduced during 5'RACE template-switching synthesis of TCR cDNA. TCRdb independently ran MiXCR on the 5' RACE reads; one entry per CDR3 protein. In the table there are 610,000 or so distinct CDR3 sequences, approximately 13% of which are singletons. The data originate from a study of T cells after yellow fever vaccination. Study outcomes and limitations: Across the CD4 and CD8 compartments, a small share of clonotypes was present in both. Primary-vaccination clones mostly resurfaced post-booster (nearly 97% CD4, roughly 90% CD8). Though weaker, the secondary response peaked faster, on day 5 versus 15.

This CDR3 is built from 17 residues. The germline CDR1 and CDR2 sequences are SGHRS and YFSETQ. V was clipped by 0 bases and J by 6 bases, with 19 bases between them. This receptor was obtained from a man younger than 45 who received the YFV17D yellow fever vaccine. The material sequenced was PBMCs, taken on the day of the yellow fever booster vaccination. The V and J genes are TRBV5-1 and TRBJ2-4, with D possibly TRBD1 on 6 matching bases. CDR3 protein: CASSLVSAKKGGNIQYF. Written as DNA, the CDR3 is TGCGCCAGCAGCTTGGTGTCAGCAAAAAAAGGGGGAAACATTCAGTACTTC.